This is a list of T cell receptor beta chains from one sample in a study of blood T cells in healthy people across ages. Each CDR3 protein gets one entry after TCRdb re-called the 5' RACE reads with MiXCR. The table lists under 800,000 distinct CDR3 sequences, 21% of them singletons. Sample: blood. The receptor set was obtained from a man in his 70s in good health. CDR3s include the opening cysteine and the closing phenylalanine or tryptophan. Fields, in order: V gene, J gene, D gene, clone size, CDR3 DNA, CDR3 protein. A D gene is named only where the DNA matches it firmly. Clone sizes are given selectively: once, few, many, or a class where the clone is expanded.

>TRBV6-6|TRBJ2-5|NA|NA
TGTGCCAGCAATCTTGGGTACTCGTCGGGGGAGCGGTACTTC
CASNLGYSSGERYF
>TRBV7-8|TRBJ2-7|TRBD2|few
TGTGCCAGCAGAGAGGCCGGGAGGGCCTACGAGCAGTACTTC
CASREAGRAYEQYF
>TRBV7-9|TRBJ1-4|NA|NA
TGTGCCAGCAGCCTACAACTGACAGCGCGAAATGAAAAACTGTTTTTT
CASSLQLTARNEKLFF
>TRBV27|TRBJ2-5|TRBD1|few
TGTGCCAGCAGTTTATCTCTCGGGACAGGGCAAGAGACCCAGTACTTC
CASSLSLGTGQETQYF
>TRBV9|TRBJ1-6|NA|few
TGTGCCAGCAGCGTAGATTTGGGGCCCCTCCACTTT
CASSVDLGPLHF
>TRBV20-1|TRBJ1-2|NA|NA
TGCAGTGCTAGAGACCCGAGGACGGAAGATGGCTACACCTTC
CSARDPRTEDGYTF
>TRBV28|TRBJ1-4|NA|NA
TGTGCCAGCAACCCAGGGGCAACTAATGAAAAACTGTTTTTT
CASNPGATNEKLFF
>TRBV7-3|TRBJ1-2|NA|NA
TGTGCCAGCAGCTTAGGGGGAGGGGATGGCTACACCTTC
CASSLGGGDGYTF
>TRBV4-1|TRBJ2-7|NA|NA
TGCGCCAGCAGCCAAGATGGGGCTAGAGGAAGCTACGAGCAGAACTTC
CASSQDGARGSYEQNF
>TRBV7-8|TRBJ2-2|TRBD2|few
TGTGCCAGCAGCTTAGCGCTGCCAGCGGGAGGAAGCACCGGGGAGCTGTTTTTT
CASSLALPAGGSTGELFF
>TRBV20-1|TRBJ1-2|NA|few
TGCAGTGCTAGTCCCCGAGGCTATGGCTACACCTTC
CSASPRGYGYTF
>TRBV7-9|TRBJ2-2|TRBD1|NA
TGTGCCAGCAGCTTACCCTCGACAGGGAAGAAGGGGGAGCTGTTTTTT
CASSLPSTGKKGELFF
>TRBV5-1|TRBJ2-3|NA|many
TGCGCCAGCAACGGGCCCGGGTTCACAGATACGCAGTATTTT
CASNGPGFTDTQYF
>TRBV6-2/TRBV6-3|TRBJ2-1|TRBD2|NA
TGTGCCACCACCACCGGACTAGCGGGAAACAATGAGCAGTTCTTC
CATTTGLAGNNEQFF
>TRBV27|TRBJ2-7|TRBD2|few
TGTGCCAGCAGCACAATAGCGGGATTCTCTTCTTACGAGCAGTACTTC
CASSTIAGFSSYEQYF
>TRBV6-2/TRBV6-3|TRBJ2-7|TRBD2|NA
TGTGCCAGCAGGACTAGCGGACTGGGATACTACGAGCAGTACTTC
CASRTSGLGYYEQYF
>TRBV28|TRBJ2-3|NA|NA
TGTGCCAGCTGGAGTTTGGAGGGATCAGATACGCAGTATTTT
CASWSLEGSDTQYF
>TRBV12-3/TRBV12-4|TRBJ2-1|NA|many
TGTGCCAGCAGTTTAGATCGGTTCTACAATGAGCAGTTCTTC
CASSLDRFYNEQFF
>TRBV29-1|TRBJ2-7|TRBD2|NA
TGCAGCGTTGGGGTTAGCGGGAGCGAGCAGTACTTC
CSVGVSGSEQYF
>TRBV10-3|TRBJ2-7|NA|few
TGTGCCATCAGTGACGGCTTACTCCTCTACGAGCAGTACTTC
CAISDGLLLYEQYF
>TRBV6-6|TRBJ1-3|NA|few
TGTGCCAGCAGTTACTCGGCAGGGCTCTCTGGAAACACCATATATTTT
CASSYSAGLSGNTIYF
>TRBV19|TRBJ2-7|NA|NA
TGTGCCAGTAGGCCGGACGGCTCCTACGAGCAGTACTTC
CASRPDGSYEQYF
>TRBV7-2|TRBJ2-1|NA|NA
TGTGCCAGCAGCTCGTGGGACTCCTCGGGCAATGAGCAGTTCTTC
CASSSWDSSGNEQFF
>TRBV20-1|TRBJ1-6|NA|few
TGCAGTGCTAGAGGGTCCTATAATTCACCCCTCCACTTT
CSARGSYNSPLHF
>TRBV6-5|TRBJ2-7|TRBD1|few
TGTGCCAGCAGTTACGGGACAGGGGGCGACGAGCAGTACTTC
CASSYGTGGDEQYF
>TRBV4-1|TRBJ2-1|TRBD2|few
TGCGCCAGCAGCCAGCCTAGCGGGAGGGATAATGAGCAGTTCTTC
CASSQPSGRDNEQFF
>TRBV6-1|TRBJ2-3|NA|few
TGTGCCAGCAGTGATGACTTGATCACAGATACGCAGTATTTT
CASSDDLITDTQYF
>TRBV6-1|TRBJ2-5|NA|many
TGTGCCAGCAGTGGGGGAGCCCAAGAGATCCAAGAGACCCAGTACTTC
CASSGGAQEIQETQYF
>TRBV5-1|TRBJ2-2|NA|NA
TGCGCCAGCAGCCCCCTTTTGGCTGCGAACACCGGGGAGCTGTTTTTT
CASSPLLAANTGELFF
>TRBV29-1|TRBJ1-1|NA|few
TGCAGCGTTGTGGGGACACCGAACACTGAAGCTTTCTTT
CSVVGTPNTEAFF
>TRBV27|TRBJ2-7|NA|NA
TGTGCCAGCAGCCAGTACAGGGTTAAGAGCTCCTACGAGCAGTACTTC
CASSQYRVKSSYEQYF
>TRBV3-1|TRBJ2-7|TRBD2|many
TGTGCCAGCAGCCAAGCGGGAGGGCCCTACGAGCAGTACTTC
CASSQAGGPYEQYF
>TRBV3-1|TRBJ2-7|NA|NA
TGTGCCAGCAGCCAAGTGTCACAGGGGCAGTACTTC
CASSQVSQGQYF
>TRBV18|TRBJ2-7|NA|NA
TGTGCCAGCTCACCGCTACAGGACGAGCAGTACTTC
CASSPLQDEQYF
>TRBV25-1|TRBJ1-4|NA|NA
TGTGCCGGCAGTAGAGGACAGAAAACTAATGAAAAACTGTTTTTT
CAGSRGQKTNEKLFF
>TRBV25-1|TRBJ2-4|TRBD1|NA
TGTGCCAGCATCCCGACAGGGAAGGACAAAAACATTCAGTACTTC
CASIPTGKDKNIQYF
>TRBV18|TRBJ1-1|NA|few
TGTGCCAGCTCACAACGGGACACTGAAGCTTTCTTT
CASSQRDTEAFF
>TRBV24-1|TRBJ1-3|NA|NA
TGTGCCACCAGTGATTTTCCTCGACGGTCGGCCGACTCTGGAAACACCATATATTTT
CATSDFPRRSADSGNTIYF
>TRBV7-9|TRBJ2-5|NA|NA
TGTGCCAGCAGCTTGGGGTTTGGCCAAGAGACCCAGTACTTC
CASSLGFGQETQYF
>TRBV27|TRBJ2-7|TRBD2|few
TGTGCCAGCAGTAGCGGGGGGAGGGTTACATCGTCCCAGTACTTC
CASSSGGRVTSSQYF
>TRBV20-1|TRBJ2-2|NA|few
TGCAGTGCTAGAGGGGCTGGGACCGGGGAGCTGTTTTTT
CSARGAGTGELFF
>TRBV6-4|TRBJ2-7|TRBD2|few
TGTGCCAGCATCTCCGAGGTGGCGGGAGGGCCCTACGAGCAGTACTTC
CASISEVAGGPYEQYF
>TRBV2|TRBJ2-3|NA|NA
TGTGCCAGCAATAGGGGTGGGGGCACAGATACGCAGTATTTT
CASNRGGGTDTQYF
>TRBV11-2|TRBJ2-7|NA|NA
TGTGCCAGCAGCTTAGAGAAGGGGGTCCACGAGCAGTCCTTC
CASSLEKGVHEQSF
>TRBV10-3|TRBJ2-1|NA|few
TGTGCCATCAGTGAGAAGGATTTGAGAGGGAATGAGCAGTTCTTC
CAISEKDLRGNEQFF
>TRBV19|TRBJ2-7|NA|NA
TGTGCCAGTAGTGGTGGCCGGGAGTCCGACGAGCAGTACTTC
CASSGGRESDEQYF
>TRBV7-8|TRBJ2-7|NA|NA
TGTGCCAGCAGCAACGGGGGTCCTTACGAGCAGTACTTC
CASSNGGPYEQYF
>TRBV6-5|TRBJ1-2|NA|few
TGTGCCAGCAGTTATGCGGGGGTTGGCTACACCTTC
CASSYAGVGYTF
>TRBV7-2|TRBJ2-1|NA|few
TGTGCCAGCAGCCCCCAACTTGGACACTCGTACAATGAGCAGTTCTTC
CASSPQLGHSYNEQFF
>TRBV29-1|TRBJ1-1|NA|few
TGCAGCGTTGCTCTACAGGCCAACACTGAAGCTTTCTTT
CSVALQANTEAFF
>TRBV25-1|TRBJ2-5|TRBD2|NA
TGTGCCAGCAGTGTAGCGGGAGGGCCGTCAAGGGAGACCCAGTACTTC
CASSVAGGPSRETQYF
>TRBV6-2/TRBV6-3|TRBJ2-7|TRBD2|few
TGTGCCAGCAGTTACTCGAATAGCGGGAACTACTACGAGCAGTACTTC
CASSYSNSGNYYEQYF
>TRBV29-1|TRBJ2-5|NA|few
TGCAGCGCCGAGGGGGAAGGCAAAGAGACCCAGTACTTC
CSAEGEGKETQYF
>TRBV5-4|TRBJ2-1|TRBD2|few
TGTGCCAGCAGCTTAGGCGCGGGAGGGCCGGGTGAGCAGTTCTTC
CASSLGAGGPGEQFF
>TRBV4-1|TRBJ1-4|NA|few
TGCGCCAGCAGCCAAGATTTGGGGGTGCCTTCTGAAAAACTGTTTTTT
CASSQDLGVPSEKLFF
>TRBV5-1|TRBJ2-1|TRBD2|few
TGCGCCAGCAGTGTTAGCGGGATCACGTACAATGAGCAGTTCTTC
CASSVSGITYNEQFF